These T cell receptor beta chains were read from a single sample in a study of blood T cell repertoires in COVID-19. Here immunoSEQ multiplex PCR was the method, and the copy in TCRdb shows in-frame clones only, minus some. The data contain some 200,000 clones, 90% to 95% of them singletons. What was sequenced was peripheral blood. Receptors were obtained from a man aged 25 to 40 with COVID-19, enrolled during active disease. CDR3s include the opening cysteine and the closing phenylalanine or tryptophan. D genes are given only for firm matches. For some rows the clone size is stated as once, few or many, or as a class when expanded; others skip it.

clone size,V gene,J gene,D gene,CDR3 DNA,CDR3 protein
-,TRBV20-1,TRBJ2-1,TRBD2,TGCAGTGCTAGTGGGGAGGTAGCGGGGACCATCTACAATGAGCAGTTCTTC,CSASGEVAGTIYNEQFF
-,TRBV4-1,TRBJ1-5,-,TGCGCCAGCAGCCAAGATAGCTTCGATCAGCCCCAGCATTTT,CASSQDSFDQPQHF
few,TRBV18,TRBJ1-2,TRBD1,TGTGCCAGCTCACCAGGGACAGGTCTACGGGGCTACACCTTC,CASSPGTGLRGYTF
-,TRBV5-1,TRBJ2-3,TRBD2,TGCGCCAGCAGCTTGCTTTTAGCGGGGGGCACACATACGCAGTATTTT,CASSLLLAGGTHTQYF
-,TRBV5-4,TRBJ1-2,-,TGTGCCAGCAGCTTGGCCGGGGATTCCTATGGCTACACCTTC,CASSLAGDSYGYTF
-,TRBV5-1,TRBJ2-5,-,TGCGCCAGCAGCTCCTGGACGGACTTTCAAGAGACCCAGTACTTC,CASSSWTDFQETQYF
once,TRBV6-5,TRBJ1-5,TRBD1,TGTGCCAGCAGTTACGACAGGGGGGCCAGTCAGCCCCAGCATTTT,CASSYDRGASQPQHF
once,TRBV27,TRBJ2-7,TRBD1,TGTGCCAGCAGTTTAGGAACTCGGACAGGGACCTACGAGCAGTACTTC,CASSLGTRTGTYEQYF
-,TRBV20-1,TRBJ1-2,TRBD1,TGCAGTGCTAGTAAACAGGGGGCTAGTGGCTACACCTTC,CSASKQGASGYTF
-,TRBV9,TRBJ1-3,-,TGTGCCAGCAGCCCTCGGTTCTCTGGAAACACCATATATTTT,CASSPRFSGNTIYF
-,TRBV5-5,TRBJ2-2,-,TGTGCCAGCAGCTTGGGAGCGAGGGAGCTGTTTTTT,CASSLGARELFF
-,TRBV11-3,TRBJ1-1,-,TGTGCCAGCAGCTTAAAACCCTCAGCTGAAGCTTTCTTT,CASSLKPSAEAFF
-,TRBV29-1,TRBJ1-1,-,TGCAGCGTCAAAACGGGGGTGAGTGACACTGAAGCTTTCTTT,CSVKTGVSDTEAFF
-,TRBV11-1,TRBJ2-1,TRBD2,TGTGCCAGCAGTTCCGGACTAGCGGGGGACAATGAGCAGTTCTTC,CASSSGLAGDNEQFF
-,TRBV6-6,TRBJ1-1,-,TGTGCCAGCAGGCGGTACACTGAAGCTTTCTTT,CASRRYTEAFF
once,TRBV11-2,TRBJ2-2,TRBD2,TGTGCCAGCAGCCTTAATAGCGGGGGGCCTAACACCGGGGAGCTGTTTTTT,CASSLNSGGPNTGELFF
-,TRBV7-9,TRBJ2-7,-,TGTGCCAGCAGCGGCACTAACTACGAGCAGTACTTC,CASSGTNYEQYF
few,TRBV27,TRBJ1-5,-,TGTGCCAGCAGTTTTCGAGGGAGCAATCAGCCCCAGCATTTT,CASSFRGSNQPQHF
-,TRBV5-1,TRBJ2-1,TRBD2,TGCGCCAGCAGCTTACCGGGACTAGCGGGGTTGAATGAGCAGTTCTTC,CASSLPGLAGLNEQFF
-,TRBV11-2,TRBJ2-5,-,TGTGCCAGCAGACATACGGGGGTCCAGGAGACCCAGTACTTC,CASRHTGVQETQYF
few,TRBV5-4,TRBJ1-1,-,TGTGCCAGCAGCTTGGCCCCCGTCTATGCGGGAACTGAAGCTTTCTTT,CASSLAPVYAGTEAFF
-,TRBV5-1,TRBJ2-3,TRBD1,TGCGCCAGCAGCTTGTCCCGGGACAGGGTAACAGATACGCAGTATTTT,CASSLSRDRVTDTQYF
once,TRBV4-2,TRBJ2-1,-,TGTGCCAGCAGCCAAGCCGGTTACAATGAGCAGTTCTTC,CASSQAGYNEQFF
once,TRBV28,TRBJ1-1,-,TGTGCCAGCAGTTTGGTTCGGGGGGGGACTGAAGCTTTCTTT,CASSLVRGGTEAFF
-,TRBV24-1,TRBJ2-1,TRBD2,TGTGCCACACTGCGGGGGGGGTACAATGAGCAGTTCTTC,CATLRGGYNEQFF
-,TRBV27,TRBJ2-1,-,TGTGCCAGCAGTTTACTCTTAGGGGTCTCCTACAATGAGCAGTTCTTC,CASSLLLGVSYNEQFF
-,TRBV3-1/TRBV3-2,TRBJ2-7,TRBD2,TGTGCCAGCAGCCGGACTAGCGGGACCTACGAGCAGTACTTC,CASSRTSGTYEQYF
-,TRBV3-1/TRBV3-2,TRBJ1-3,-,TGTGCCAGCAGCCTTACCCCAAGGGGCTCGAGGGGAAACACCATATATTTT,CASSLTPRGSRGNTIYF
few,TRBV7-7,TRBJ2-3,TRBD2,TGTGCCAGCAGCTCATATAGCGGGGCCTCGCAGTATTTT,CASSSYSGASQYF
-,TRBV7-3,TRBJ1-4,-,TGTGCCAGCAGCCGTGCAACTAATGAAAAACTGTTTTTT,CASSRATNEKLFF
-,TRBV7-2,TRBJ1-3,TRBD1,TGTGCCAGCAGCTTAACAGGGGGCGCCGGAAACACCATATATTTT,CASSLTGGAGNTIYF
-,TRBV19,TRBJ2-3,TRBD2,TGTGCCAGTAGTATGCTAGCGGGGGGGAGCACAGATACGCAGTATTTT,CASSMLAGGSTDTQYF
-,TRBV27,TRBJ2-3,TRBD1,TGTGCCAGCAGTCTGACAGGGGTGGGCACAGATACGCAGTATTTT,CASSLTGVGTDTQYF
-,TRBV6-5,TRBJ1-1,-,TGTGCCAGCAGTTACTCGACAGGCGAAGCTTTCTTT,CASSYSTGEAFF
-,TRBV19,TRBJ2-1,-,TGTGCCAGTAGTGCGTACAATGAGCAGTTCTTC,CASSAYNEQFF
-,TRBV4-1,TRBJ2-7,-,TGCGCCAGCAGCCATCAAACAGGGGAGCAGTACTTC,CASSHQTGEQYF
-,TRBV5-4,TRBJ1-1,-,TGTGCCAGCAGCTTGGACCTTTCCAGGGGAAGGAACACTGAAGCTTTCTTT,CASSLDLSRGRNTEAFF
-,TRBV9,TRBJ1-4,-,TGTGCCAGCAGCGTGGCGGGGGGGATACGTGAAAAACTGTTTTTT,CASSVAGGIREKLFF
-,TRBV9,TRBJ1-5,-,TGTGCCAGCAGCGTTTCGCGGACGGCAGGGGCGCGGGGCAATCAGCCCCAGCATTTT,CASSVSRTAGARGNQPQHF
-,TRBV16,TRBJ1-1,TRBD1,TGTGCCAGCAGCGGGGGACAGGGATTGAACACTGAAGCTTTCTTT,CASSGGQGLNTEAFF